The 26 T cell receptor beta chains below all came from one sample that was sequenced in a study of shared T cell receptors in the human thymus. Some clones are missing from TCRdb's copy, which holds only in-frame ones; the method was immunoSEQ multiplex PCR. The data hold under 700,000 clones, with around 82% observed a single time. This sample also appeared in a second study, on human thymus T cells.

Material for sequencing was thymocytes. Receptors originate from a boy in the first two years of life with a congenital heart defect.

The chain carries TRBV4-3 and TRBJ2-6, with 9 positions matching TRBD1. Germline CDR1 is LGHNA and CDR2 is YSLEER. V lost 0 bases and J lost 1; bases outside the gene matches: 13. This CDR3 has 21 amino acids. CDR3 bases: TGCGCCAGCAGCCAAGAGAGACAGGGGGACCCGACCTTTTCTGGGGCCAACGTCCTGACTTTC. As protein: CASSQERQGDPTFSGANVLTF.

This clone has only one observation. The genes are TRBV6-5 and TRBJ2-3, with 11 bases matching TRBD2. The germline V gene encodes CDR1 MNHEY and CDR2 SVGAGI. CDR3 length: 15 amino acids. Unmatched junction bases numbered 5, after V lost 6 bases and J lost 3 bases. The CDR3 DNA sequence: TGTGCCAGCAGGGAGACTAGCGGGAAAACAGATACGCAGTATTTT. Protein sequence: CASRETSGKTDTQYF.

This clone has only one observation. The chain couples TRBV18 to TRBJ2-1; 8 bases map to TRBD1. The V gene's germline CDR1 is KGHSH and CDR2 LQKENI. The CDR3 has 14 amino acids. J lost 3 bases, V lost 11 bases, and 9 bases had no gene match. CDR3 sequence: CAGAIGTGYNEQFF. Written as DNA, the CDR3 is TGTGCCGGGGCCATAGGGACAGGCTACAATGAGCAGTTCTTC.

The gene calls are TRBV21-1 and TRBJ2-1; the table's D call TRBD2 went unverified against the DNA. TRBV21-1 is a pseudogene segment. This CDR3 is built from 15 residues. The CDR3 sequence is CASSKPTVSYNEQFF. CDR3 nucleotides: TGTGCCAGCAGCAAACCGACTGTCTCCTACAATGAGCAGTTCTTC.

The CDR3 DNA reads TGTGCCAGCAGTCCGACACCTGTGGGGAGCTGGCAGTACTTC. As protein: CASSPTPVGSWQYF. This sequence joins TRBV27 and TRBJ2-7; possibly TRBD2 for D (5 bases). Trimming pared 5 bases from V and 9 bases from J, leaving 20 bases between. CDR1 is MNHEY, CDR2 SMNVEV, per germline (reference sequence). The CDR3 is made up of 14 amino acids.

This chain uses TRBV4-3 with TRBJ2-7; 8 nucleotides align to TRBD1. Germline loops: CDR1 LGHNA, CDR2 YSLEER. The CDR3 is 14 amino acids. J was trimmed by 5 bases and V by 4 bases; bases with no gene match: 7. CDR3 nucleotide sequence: TGCGCCAGCAGCCCATCAGGGGGCCAGCACGAGCAGTACTTC. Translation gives CASSPSGGQHEQYF.

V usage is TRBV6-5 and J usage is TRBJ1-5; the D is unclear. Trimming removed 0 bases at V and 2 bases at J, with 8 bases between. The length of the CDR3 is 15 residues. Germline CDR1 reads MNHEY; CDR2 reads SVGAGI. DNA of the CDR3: TGTGCCAGCAGTTACTCGGTCGGAGGCAATCAGCCCCAGCATTTT. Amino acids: CASSYSVGGNQPQHF.

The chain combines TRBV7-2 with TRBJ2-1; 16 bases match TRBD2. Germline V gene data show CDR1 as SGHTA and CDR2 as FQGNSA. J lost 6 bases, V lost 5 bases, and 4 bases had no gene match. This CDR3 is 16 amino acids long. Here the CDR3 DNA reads TGTGCCAGCAGCCTGGGACTAGCGGGAGGGCGCAATGAGCAGTTCTTC. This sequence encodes CASSLGLAGGRNEQFF.

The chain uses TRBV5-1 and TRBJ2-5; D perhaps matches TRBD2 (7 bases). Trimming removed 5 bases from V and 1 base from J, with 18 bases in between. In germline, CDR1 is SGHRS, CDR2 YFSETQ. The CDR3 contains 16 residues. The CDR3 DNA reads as TGCGCCAGCAGGGAAAATAGGGGGGGTCCCCAAGAGACCCAGTACTTC. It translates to CASRENRGGPQETQYF. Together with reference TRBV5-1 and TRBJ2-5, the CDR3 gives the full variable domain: KAGVTQTPRYLIKTRGQQVTLSCSPISGHRSVSWYQQTPGQGLQFLFEYFSETQRNKGNFPGRFSGRQFSNSRSEMNVSTLELGDSALYLCASRENRGGPQETQYFGPGTRLLVL.

The CDR3 reads CASSQDWFHGEGQPQHF. In DNA form, the CDR3 reads TGCGCCAGCAGCCAAGATTGGTTTCACGGGGAGGGTCAGCCCCAGCATTTT. The chain carries TRBV4-3 and TRBJ1-5; D gene uncertain. The CDR3 spans 17 residues. V lost 0 bases and J 6 bases, leaving 18 bases between the germline ends. Germline CDR1 and CDR2: LGHNA and YSLEER.

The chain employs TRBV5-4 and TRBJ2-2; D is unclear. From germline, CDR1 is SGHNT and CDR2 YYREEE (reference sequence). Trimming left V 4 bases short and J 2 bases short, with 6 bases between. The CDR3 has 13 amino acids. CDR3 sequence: CASSHRNTGELFF. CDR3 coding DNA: TGTGCCAGCAGCCACAGAAACACCGGGGAGCTGTTTTTT.

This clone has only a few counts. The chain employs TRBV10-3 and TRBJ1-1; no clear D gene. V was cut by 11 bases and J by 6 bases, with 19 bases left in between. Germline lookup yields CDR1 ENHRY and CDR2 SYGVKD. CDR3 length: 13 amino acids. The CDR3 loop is CAAGLGPVAEAFF. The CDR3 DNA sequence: TGTGCCGCCGGGTTAGGTCCTGTGGCTGAAGCTTTCTTT.

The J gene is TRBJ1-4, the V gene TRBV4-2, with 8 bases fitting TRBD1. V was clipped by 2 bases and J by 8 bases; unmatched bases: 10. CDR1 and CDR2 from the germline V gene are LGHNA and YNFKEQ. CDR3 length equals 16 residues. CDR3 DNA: TGTGCCAGCAGCCAACGAAGGACAGGGAGGGGCGAAAAACTGTTTTTT. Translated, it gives CASSQRRTGRGEKLFF.

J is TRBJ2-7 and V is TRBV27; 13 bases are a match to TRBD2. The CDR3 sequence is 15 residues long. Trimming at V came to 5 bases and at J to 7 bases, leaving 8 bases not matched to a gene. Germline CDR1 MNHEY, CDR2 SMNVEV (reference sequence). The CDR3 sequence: CASSGGLAGNKEQYF. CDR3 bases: TGTGCCAGCAGTGGGGGACTAGCGGGGAATAAAGAGCAGTACTTC.

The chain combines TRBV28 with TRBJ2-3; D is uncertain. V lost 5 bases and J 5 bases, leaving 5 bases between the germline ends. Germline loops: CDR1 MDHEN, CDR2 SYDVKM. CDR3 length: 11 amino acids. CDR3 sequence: CASSLRDTQYF. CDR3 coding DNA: TGTGCCAGCAGTCTGAGAGATACGCAGTATTTT.

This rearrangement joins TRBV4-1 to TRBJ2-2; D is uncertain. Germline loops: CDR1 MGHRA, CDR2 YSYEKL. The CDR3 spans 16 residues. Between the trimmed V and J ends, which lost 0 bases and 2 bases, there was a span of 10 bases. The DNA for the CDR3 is TGCGCCAGCAGCCAAGATAGTCGGAGAAACACCGGGGAGCTGTTTTTT. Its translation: CASSQDSRRNTGELFF.

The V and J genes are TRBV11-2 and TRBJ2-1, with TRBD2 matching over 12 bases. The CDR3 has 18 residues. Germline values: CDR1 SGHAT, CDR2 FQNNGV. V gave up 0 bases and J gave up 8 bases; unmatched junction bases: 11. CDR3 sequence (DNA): TGTGCCAGCAGCTTAGAAGAGTCGACTAGCGGGAGAGTAGATGAGCAGTTCTTC. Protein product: CASSLEESTSGRVDEQFF.

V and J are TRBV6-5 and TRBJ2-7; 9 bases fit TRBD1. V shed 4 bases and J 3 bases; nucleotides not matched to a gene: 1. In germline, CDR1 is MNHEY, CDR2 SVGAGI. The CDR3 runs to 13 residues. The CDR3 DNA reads TGTGCCAGCAGTTGGACAGGGGACTACGAGCAGTACTTC. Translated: CASSWTGDYEQYF.

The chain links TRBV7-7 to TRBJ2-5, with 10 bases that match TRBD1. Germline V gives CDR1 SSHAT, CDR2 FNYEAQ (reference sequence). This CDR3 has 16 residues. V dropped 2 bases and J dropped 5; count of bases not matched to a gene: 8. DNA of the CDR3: TGTGCCAGCAGCTTATTCCCGACAGGGGGCTGGGAGACCCAGTACTTC. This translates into CASSLFPTGGWETQYF. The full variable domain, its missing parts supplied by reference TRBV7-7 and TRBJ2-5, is GAGVSQSPRYKVTKRGQDVTLRCDPISSHATLYWYQQALGQGPEFLTYFNYEAQPDKSGLPSDRFSAERPEGSISTLTIQRTEQRDSAMYRCASSLFPTGGWETQYFGPGTRLLVL.

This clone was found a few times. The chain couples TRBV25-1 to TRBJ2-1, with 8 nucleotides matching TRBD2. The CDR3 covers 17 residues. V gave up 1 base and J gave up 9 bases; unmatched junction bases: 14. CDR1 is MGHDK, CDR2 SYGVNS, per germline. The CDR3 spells CASSESGSGVGNSEQFF. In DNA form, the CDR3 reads TGTGCCAGCAGTGAATCGGGTAGCGGGGTTGGGAATAGTGAGCAGTTCTTC. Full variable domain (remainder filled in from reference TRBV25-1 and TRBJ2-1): EADIYQTPRYLVIGTGKKITLECSQTMGHDKMYWYQQDPGMELHLIHYSYGVNSTEKGDLSSESTVSRIRTEHFPLTLESARPSHTSQYLCASSESGSGVGNSEQFFGPGTRLTVL.

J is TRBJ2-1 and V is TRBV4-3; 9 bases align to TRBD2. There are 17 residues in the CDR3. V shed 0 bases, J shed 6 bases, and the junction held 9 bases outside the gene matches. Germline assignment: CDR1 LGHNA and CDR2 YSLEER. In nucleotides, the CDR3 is TGCGCCAGCAGCCAAGAAAGGCGGGAGGGTGCGTCCAATGAGCAGTTCTTC. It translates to CASSQERREGASNEQFF.

The CDR3 DNA reads TGCGCCAGCAGCTCGGGACAGGGGGTCGACAATGAGCAGTTCTTC. Translated, it gives CASSSGQGVDNEQFF. V and J are TRBV5-1 and TRBJ2-1; TRBD1 aligns across 11 bases. J was trimmed by 5 bases and V by 3 bases; bases with no gene match: 4. CDR3 length: 15 amino acids. CDR1 and CDR2 (germline): SGHRS, YFSETQ.

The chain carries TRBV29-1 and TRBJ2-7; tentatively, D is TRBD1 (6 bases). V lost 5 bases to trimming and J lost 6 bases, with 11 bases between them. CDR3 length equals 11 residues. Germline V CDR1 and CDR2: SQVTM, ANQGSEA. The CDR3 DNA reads TGCAGCGTTTCCCAGGGGTCCGAGCAGTACTTC. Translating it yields CSVSQGSEQYF.

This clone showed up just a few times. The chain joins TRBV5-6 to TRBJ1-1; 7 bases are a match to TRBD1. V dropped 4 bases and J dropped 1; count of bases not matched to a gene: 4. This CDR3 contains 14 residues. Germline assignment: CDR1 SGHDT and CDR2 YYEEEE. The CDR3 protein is CASSPGTENTEAFF. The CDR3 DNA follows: TGTGCCAGCAGCCCCGGGACAGAGAACACTGAAGCTTTCTTT. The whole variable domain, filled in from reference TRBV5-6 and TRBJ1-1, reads DAGVTQSPTHLIKTRGQQVTLRCSPKSGHDTVSWYQQALGQGPQFIFQYYEEEERQRGNFPDRFSGHQFPNYSSELNVNALLLGDSALYLCASSPGTENTEAFFGQGTRLTVV.

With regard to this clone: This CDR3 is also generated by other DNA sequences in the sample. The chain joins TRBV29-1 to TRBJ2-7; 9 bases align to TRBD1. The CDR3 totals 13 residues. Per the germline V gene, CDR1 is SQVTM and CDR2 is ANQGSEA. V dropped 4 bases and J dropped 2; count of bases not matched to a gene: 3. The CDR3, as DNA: TGCAGCGTTGGGGGGACAGGGCCCTACGAGCAGTACTTC. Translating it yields CSVGGTGPYEQYF.

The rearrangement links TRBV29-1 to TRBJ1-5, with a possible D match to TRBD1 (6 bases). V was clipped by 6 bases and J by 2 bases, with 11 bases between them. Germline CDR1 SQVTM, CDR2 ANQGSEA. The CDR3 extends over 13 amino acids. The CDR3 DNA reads TGCAGCGTCGGAACAGGGCGCAATCAGCCCCAGCATTTT. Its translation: CSVGTGRNQPQHF. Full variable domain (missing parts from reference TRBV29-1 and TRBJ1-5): SAVISQKPSRDICQRGTSLTIQCQVDSQVTMMFWYRQQPGQSLTLIATANQGSEATYESGFVIDKFPISRPNLTFSTLTVSNMSPEDSSIYLCSVGTGRNQPQHFGDGTRLSIL.